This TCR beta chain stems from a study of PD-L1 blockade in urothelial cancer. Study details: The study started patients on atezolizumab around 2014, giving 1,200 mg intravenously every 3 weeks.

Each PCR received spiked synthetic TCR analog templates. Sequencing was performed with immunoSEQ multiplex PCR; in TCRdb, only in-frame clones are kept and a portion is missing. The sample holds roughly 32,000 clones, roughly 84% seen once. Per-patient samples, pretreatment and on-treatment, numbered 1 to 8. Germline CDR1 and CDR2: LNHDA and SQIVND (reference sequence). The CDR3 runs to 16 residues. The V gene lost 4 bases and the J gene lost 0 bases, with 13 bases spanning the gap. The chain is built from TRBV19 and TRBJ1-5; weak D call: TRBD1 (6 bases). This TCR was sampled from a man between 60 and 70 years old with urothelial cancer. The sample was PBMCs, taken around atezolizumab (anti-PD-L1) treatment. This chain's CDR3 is CASSTAWDISNQPQHF. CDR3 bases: TGTGCCAGTAGTACCGCATGGGACATTAGCAATCAGCCCCAGCATTTT.